Presented here are 25 T cell receptor beta chains from one specimen sequenced in a study of T-cell memory formation after mild COVID-19. TCRdb processed the 5' RACE reads anew with MiXCR; each CDR3 protein has one entry. The profile shows 75,000 to 95,000 distinct CDR3 sequences, roughly an eighth of them singletons. Specimen: PBMCs or a T cell subset sorted from them (not recorded which). These receptors originate from an adult woman who had mild COVID-19 (a few samples of this study predate the infection). Cell type and time point are not known.

V is TRBV7-9 and J is TRBJ2-7, with a weak D call TRBD2 (7 bases). The CDR3 has 15 residues. The germline gives CDR1 SEHNR, CDR2 FQNEAQ (reference sequence). V lost 5 bases and J lost 2, with 16 bases in between. The CDR3 sequence: CASSPPGGPTYEQYF. Written as DNA, the CDR3 is TGTGCCAGCAGCCCCCCGGGGGGCCCGACCTACGAGCAGTACTTC.

This chain joins TRBV6-2 or TRBV6-3 and TRBJ2-1; D might be TRBD2 (5 bases). The CDR3 is 17 residues long. Trimming cost V 2 bases and J 5 bases, with 19 bases left between them. Germline values: CDR1 MNHEY, CDR2 SVGEGT. The CDR3: CASSYNAGSHPNNEQFF. CDR3 coding DNA: TGTGCCAGCAGTTACAACGCGGGCTCGCACCCTAACAATGAGCAGTTCTTC.

This clonotype was seen a handful of times. V and J are TRBV3-1 and TRBJ1-5; 9 nucleotides align to TRBD1. The junction had 5 bases not matched to a gene; V was cut back by 1 base and J by 7 bases. The CDR3 contains 15 residues. CDR1 is LGHDT, CDR2 YNNKEL, per germline (reference sequence). CDR3 nucleotide sequence: TGTGCCAGCAGCCAAGGGACAGGGGCGAACCAGCCCCAGCATTTT. Protein sequence: CASSQGTGANQPQHF.

At least ten counts were recorded for this clonotype. The chain uses TRBV12-3 or TRBV12-4 and TRBJ2-7; D is uncertain. V gave up 3 bases and J gave up 2 bases, with 8 bases separating them. The CDR3 contains 13 residues. The CDR3 here is CASSFLETYEQYF. The CDR3 DNA is TGTGCCAGCAGTTTCCTGGAAACCTACGAGCAGTACTTC.

The chain uses TRBV4-3 and TRBJ2-7; no definite D call. V lost 2 bases and J 3 bases, leaving 8 bases between the germline ends. CDR1 LGHNA and CDR2 YSLEER come from the germline V gene. The CDR3 contains 13 residues. The CDR3 protein is CASSQTVLYEQYF. In DNA form, the CDR3 reads TGCGCCAGCAGCCAAACCGTGCTCTACGAGCAGTACTTC.

This clonotype has a handful of counts. This chain connects TRBV23-1 to TRBJ1-4, with TRBD1 identical over 9 bases. TRBV23-1 has ORF status, its function being uncertain. V trimming: 8 bases; J trimming: 6 bases; junction bases outside the gene matches: 7. The CDR3 is made up of 14 amino acids. In nucleotides, the CDR3 is TGCGCCAGCGGACAGGGGTACTGGGATGAAAAACTGTTTTTT. Encoded protein: CASGQGYWDEKLFF.

The CDR3 nucleotides read TGTGCCAGCAGCTTCGGGGCTCCACACTCTGGGGCCAACGTCCTGACTTTC. This encodes CASSFGAPHSGANVLTF. The genes are TRBV7-3 and TRBJ2-6; D might be TRBD1 or TRBD2, each matching 5 bases. The CDR3 is made up of 17 amino acids. The germline gives CDR1 SGHTA, CDR2 FQGTGA. Deletions cut 3 bases from V and 0 bases from J, with 12 bases between.

In DNA, the CDR3 is TGTGCCAGCAGCAAAACTAGCGGGGGGGCCTTCGAGCAGTACTTC. It is translated as CASSKTSGGAFEQYF. The chain joins TRBV7-6 to TRBJ2-7; TRBD2 aligns across 13 bases. The germline CDR1 and CDR2 sequences are SGHVS and FNYEAQ. V lost 5 bases to trimming and J lost 6 bases; unmatched junction nucleotides: 7. The CDR3 has 15 amino acids.

This clonotype was seen a handful of times. This chain links TRBV4-3 with TRBJ2-1, with D tentatively TRBD1 (5 bases). Trimming removed 0 bases at V and 5 bases at J, with 11 bases between. The CDR3 is 15 residues long. Per germline, CDR1 LGHNA and CDR2 YSLEER. The CDR3 sequence is CASSQDKGYHNEQFF. CDR3 nucleotide sequence: TGCGCCAGCAGCCAAGATAAGGGGTACCACAATGAGCAGTTCTTC.

The chain uses TRBV5-1 and TRBJ1-1; tentatively, D is TRBD1 (6 bases). CDR1 SGHRS and CDR2 YFSETQ come from the germline V gene. V lost 4 bases, J lost 0 bases, and 16 bases lay in between. The CDR3 totals 16 residues. CDR3 DNA sequence: TGCGCCAGCAGCGATCATATCTCAGGGGTGAACACTGAAGCTTTCTTT. It encodes CASSDHISGVNTEAFF.

This clonotype was seen only a few times. The V gene is TRBV20-1, the J gene TRBJ2-1; 15 bases fit TRBD2. The V segment lost 5 bases and the J segment 8 bases; nucleotides outside the gene matches: 16. Germline V lookup: CDR1 DFQATT, CDR2 SNEGSKA (reference sequence). CDR3 length equals 18 residues. CDR3: CSARAGGTSGRNVYEQFF. CDR3 nucleotides: TGCAGTGCTCGAGCGGGCGGGACTAGCGGGAGGAATGTGTATGAGCAGTTCTTC.

The CDR3 DNA reads TGCGCCAGCAGCCATCGGACGGCGAACACTGAAGCTTTCTTT. It encodes CASSHRTANTEAFF. This chain uses TRBV4-1 with TRBJ1-1, with D uncertain. The length of the CDR3 is 14 residues. V dropped 3 bases and J dropped 1 base, with 9 bases sitting between them. In germline, CDR1 is MGHRA, CDR2 YSYEKL.

V gene TRBV7-8 combines with J gene TRBJ2-1, with TRBD2 identical over 7 bases. CDR3 length equals 15 residues. V trimming: 3 bases; J trimming: 5 bases; junction bases outside the gene matches: 7. In germline, CDR1 is SGHVS, CDR2 FQNEAQ. In DNA, the CDR3 is TGTGCCAGCAGCTTGGAAGCGGGACGCGACAATGAGCAGTTCTTC. Its protein is CASSLEAGRDNEQFF. The full variable domain, in which reference TRBV7-8 and TRBJ2-1 provide the parts outside the CDR3, is GAGVSQSPRYKVAKRGQDVALRCDPISGHVSLFWYQQALGQGPEFLTYFQNEAQLDKSGLPSDRFFAERPEGSVSTLKIQRTQQEDSAVYLCASSLEAGRDNEQFFGPGTRLTVL.

The gene calls are TRBV20-1 and TRBJ2-7; 7 nucleotides match TRBD1. The CDR3 contains 13 residues. The V segment lost 3 bases and the J segment 3 bases; nucleotides outside the gene matches: 5. Germline V lookup: CDR1 DFQATT, CDR2 SNEGSKA (reference sequence). As DNA, the CDR3 is TGCAGTGCTAGGGACAGGCAGGACTACGAGCAGTACTTC. It specifies CSARDRQDYEQYF.

The chain is built from TRBV29-1 and TRBJ2-3, with D unclear. Trimming pared 3 bases from V and 6 bases from J, leaving 4 bases between. This CDR3 has 10 amino acids. CDR1 SQVTM and CDR2 ANQGSEA come from the germline V gene. The DNA for the CDR3 is TGCAGCGTTGAGACGGATACGCAGTATTTT. Translating gives CSVETDTQYF.

The chain couples TRBV29-1 to TRBJ2-5; D call uncertain. The CDR3 runs to 10 residues. V lost 6 bases and J 3 bases, leaving 5 bases between the germline ends. CDR1 is SQVTM, CDR2 ANQGSEA, per germline. CDR3 residues: CSVVEETQYF. The CDR3 DNA sequence: TGCAGCGTCGTGGAAGAGACCCAGTACTTC.

The chain recombines TRBV9 with TRBJ2-3; the D gene is possibly TRBD1 (6 bases). Germline lookup yields CDR1 SGDLS and CDR2 YYNGEE. V was cut by 3 bases and J by 2 bases, with 16 bases left in between. This CDR3 comprises 16 residues. The CDR3 protein is CASSASGTPTTDTQYF. The CDR3 bases are TGTGCCAGCAGCGCCTCCGGGACACCGACCACAGATACGCAGTATTTT.

This clonotype has more than one count but fewer than ten. The rearrangement joins TRBV4-3 to TRBJ2-5; D gene uncertain. CDR1 and CDR2 from the germline V gene are LGHNA and YSLEER. This CDR3 region has 15 residues. V was cut by 1 base and J by 5 bases, with 14 bases left in between. The CDR3 is CASSQASVLGETQYF. The CDR3 coding sequence is TGCGCCAGCAGCCAAGCTTCGGTTTTGGGGGAGACCCAGTACTTC.

The gene calls are TRBV30 and TRBJ2-3; D uncertain. Germline CDR1 and CDR2: GTSNPN and SVGIG (reference sequence). Trimming removed 4 bases from V and 0 bases from J, with 5 bases in between. The CDR3 consists of 12 residues. The CDR3 sequence: CAWTESTDTQYF. The CDR3 region has the DNA TGTGCCTGGACCGAGAGCACAGATACGCAGTATTTT.

This clonotype was detected only a few times. The chain employs TRBV4-1 and TRBJ1-2, with unresolved D. CDR1 is MGHRA, CDR2 YSYEKL, per germline. V shed 1 base and J shed 1 base, with 16 bases lying between them. The CDR3 runs 17 residues. Here the CDR3 reads CASSQVKGIRLNYGYTF. The CDR3 coding sequence is TGCGCCAGCAGCCAAGTTAAGGGTATCAGGCTTAACTATGGCTACACCTTC.

This clonotype has at least ten counts. The V gene is TRBV20-1, the J gene TRBJ2-7; perhaps TRBD1 as D (6 bases). The germline CDR1 and CDR2 sequences are DFQATT and SNEGSKA (reference sequence). This CDR3 region has 12 residues. V dropped 6 bases and J dropped 3 bases, with 12 bases sitting between them. The CDR3 sequence: CSASDRDYEQYF. Here the CDR3 DNA reads TGCAGTGCCTCGGACAGAGACTACGAGCAGTACTTC.

This clonotype was counted only a few times. The chain recombines TRBV29-1 with TRBJ1-2; TRBD1 aligns across 9 bases. J was trimmed by 5 bases and V by 3 bases; bases with no gene match: 7. The CDR3 has 14 amino acids. Germline CDR1 and CDR2: SQVTM and ANQGSEA. The CDR3 loop is CSVEFTGGLYGYTF. CDR3 nucleotide sequence: TGCAGCGTTGAGTTCACAGGGGGCTTATATGGCTACACCTTC.

This clonotype was seen more than once but under ten times. The rearrangement links TRBV9 to TRBJ2-1; D uncertain. The V and J ends lost 6 bases and 6 bases respectively, with 16 bases between them. This CDR3 has 14 residues. Per germline, CDR1 SGDLS and CDR2 YYNGEE. The CDR3: CASNGKSDVNEQFF. For the CDR3, the DNA is TGTGCCAGCAATGGGAAGAGCGACGTCAATGAGCAGTTCTTC.

The chain has TRBV13 and TRBJ2-7; 10 bases line up with TRBD2. The germline V gene has CDR1 PRHDT and CDR2 FYEKMQ (reference sequence). The trim removed 4 bases at V and 2 bases at J, leaving 2 bases unmatched. The CDR3 extends over 14 amino acids. The DNA for the CDR3 is TGTGCCAGCAGCTCGGGACTAGCGACCTACGAGCAGTACTTC. Translated, it gives CASSSGLATYEQYF.

This clonotype was seen more than once but under ten times. The chain is built from TRBV9 and TRBJ2-1; D may be TRBD2 (7 bases). V lost 2 bases and J lost 10, with 16 bases in between. CDR3 length: 14 amino acids. Per the germline V gene, CDR1 is SGDLS and CDR2 is YYNGEE. In DNA, the CDR3 is TGTGCCAGCAGCGTTGGGGGGGGGGCCCCCGAGCAGTTCTTC. Its translation is CASSVGGGAPEQFF.